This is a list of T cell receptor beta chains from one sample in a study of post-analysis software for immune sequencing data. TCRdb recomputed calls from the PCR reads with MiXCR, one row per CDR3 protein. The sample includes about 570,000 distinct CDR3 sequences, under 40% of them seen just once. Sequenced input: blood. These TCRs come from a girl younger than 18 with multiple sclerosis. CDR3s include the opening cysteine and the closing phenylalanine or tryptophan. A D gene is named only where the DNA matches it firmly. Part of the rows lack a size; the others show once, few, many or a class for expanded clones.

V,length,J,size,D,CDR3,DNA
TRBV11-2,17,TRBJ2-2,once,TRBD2,CASSQGTSRSGTGELFF,TGTGCCAGCAGCCAGGGGACTAGCCGATCGGGGACCGGGGAGCTGTTTTTT
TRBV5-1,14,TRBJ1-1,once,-,CASTRVRVNTEAFF,TGCGCCAGCACCCGGGTGAGGGTAAACACTGAAGCTTTCTTT
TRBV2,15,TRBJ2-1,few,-,CASSEEGPLLYEQFF,TGTGCCAGCAGTGAAGAGGGGCCCCTTTTGTATGAGCAGTTCTTC
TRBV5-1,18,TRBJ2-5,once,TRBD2,CASSLVGTSGGAYETQYF,TGCGCCAGCAGCTTGGTCGGGACTAGCGGGGGGGCTTATGAGACCCAGTACTTC
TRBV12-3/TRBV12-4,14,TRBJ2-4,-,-,CASRPERIGNIQYF,TGTGCCAGCAGGCCGGAAAGGATCGGGAACATTCAGTACTTC
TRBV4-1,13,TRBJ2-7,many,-,CASSQAGRWEQYF,TGCGCCAGCAGCCAAGCGGGACGGTGGGAGCAGTACTTC
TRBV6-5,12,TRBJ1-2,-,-,CASKKANYGYTF,TGTGCCAGCAAGAAGGCCAACTATGGCTACACCTTC
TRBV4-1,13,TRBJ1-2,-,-,CASSHPGGNGYTF,TGCGCCAGCAGCCACCCCGGGGGTAACGGCTACACCTTC
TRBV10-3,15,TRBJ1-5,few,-,CAISEGEQANQPQHF,TGTGCCATCAGTGAGGGCGAGCAGGCCAATCAGCCCCAGCATTTT
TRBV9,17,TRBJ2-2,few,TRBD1,CASSVLSGGWGTGELFF,TGTGCCAGCAGCGTCTTATCAGGGGGCTGGGGGACCGGGGAGCTGTTTTTT
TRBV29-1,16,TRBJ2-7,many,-,CSVEDRSMNRAYEQYF,TGCAGCGTTGAAGATCGATCTATGAACAGGGCCTACGAGCAGTACTTC
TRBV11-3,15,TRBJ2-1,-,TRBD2,CASSPRGSGMNEQFF,TGTGCCAGCAGCCCCCGGGGTAGCGGGATGAATGAGCAGTTCTTC
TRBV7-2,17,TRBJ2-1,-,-,CASSSPGRWEVYNEQFF,TGTGCCAGCAGCTCCCCAGGGAGGTGGGAAGTATACAATGAGCAGTTCTTC
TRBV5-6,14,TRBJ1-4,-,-,CASSWGRNNEKLFF,TGTGCCAGCAGCTGGGGACGGAATAATGAAAAACTGTTTTTT
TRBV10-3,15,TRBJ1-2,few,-,CAITQGTWSNYGYTF,TGTGCCATCACCCAGGGGACTTGGTCAAACTATGGCTACACCTTC
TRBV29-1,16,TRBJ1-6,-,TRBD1,CSVDNIRDRASSPLHF,TGCAGCGTTGATAATATCCGGGACAGGGCGTCCTCTCCCCTCCACTTT
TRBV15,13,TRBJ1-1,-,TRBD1,CATSNGQGLEAFF,TGTGCCACCAGCAATGGACAGGGACTTGAAGCTTTCTTT
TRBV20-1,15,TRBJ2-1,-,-,CSARATVLSYNEQFF,TGCAGTGCTAGGGCCACGGTGCTCTCCTACAATGAGCAGTTCTTC
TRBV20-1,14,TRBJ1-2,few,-,CSASPKLDPGGYTF,TGCAGTGCCTCCCCAAAACTGGACCCTGGGGGCTACACCTTC
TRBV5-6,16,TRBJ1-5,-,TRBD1,CASSLGQGGSNQPQHF,TGTGCCAGCAGCTTGGGACAGGGAGGAAGCAATCAGCCCCAGCATTTT
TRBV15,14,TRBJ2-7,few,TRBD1,CATSIQGALGEQYF,TGTGCCACCAGCATACAGGGGGCCCTTGGCGAGCAGTACTTC
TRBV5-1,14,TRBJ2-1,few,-,CASSLDSVVNEQFF,TGCGCCAGCAGCTTGGACAGCGTAGTCAATGAGCAGTTCTTC
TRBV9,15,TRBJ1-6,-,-,CASSVETEDNSPLHF,TGTGCCAGCAGCGTAGAAACAGAAGATAATTCACCCCTCCACTTT
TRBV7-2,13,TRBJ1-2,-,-,CASSQFPAYGYTF,TGTGCCAGCAGCCAGTTCCCCGCATATGGCTACACCTTC
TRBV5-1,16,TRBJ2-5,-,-,CASSSLNRGGRETQYF,TGCGCCAGCAGCTCCTTAAACAGGGGAGGGCGAGAGACCCAGTACTTC
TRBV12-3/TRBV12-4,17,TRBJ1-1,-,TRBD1,CASSFSLGGTGRTEAFF,TGTGCCAGCAGTTTCTCTCTAGGGGGGACAGGGAGGACTGAAGCTTTCTTT
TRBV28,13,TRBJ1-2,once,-,CASRPQGFGGYTF,TGTGCCAGCAGACCTCAGGGTTTTGGTGGCTACACCTTC
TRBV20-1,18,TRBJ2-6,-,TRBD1,CSARAPGQGPPGANVLTF,TGCAGTGCTAGAGCACCGGGACAGGGACCTCCTGGGGCCAACGTCCTGACTTTC
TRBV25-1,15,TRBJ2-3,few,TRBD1,CASSPRQGTTDTQYF,TGTGCCAGCAGTCCCAGACAGGGAACCACAGATACGCAGTATTTT
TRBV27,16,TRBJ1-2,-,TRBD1,CASSYLDRGLNYGYTF,TGTGCCAGCAGTTACCTGGACAGGGGACTAAACTATGGCTACACCTTC
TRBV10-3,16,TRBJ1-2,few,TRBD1,CAISSTLDRESYGYTF,TGTGCCATCAGTTCGACCTTGGACAGGGAAAGCTATGGCTACACCTTC
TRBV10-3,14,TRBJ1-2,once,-,CAISESTREGGYTF,TGTGCCATCAGTGAGTCGACAAGGGAGGGAGGCTACACCTTC
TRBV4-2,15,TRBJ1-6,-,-,CASSQDRRDNSPLHF,TGTGCCAGCAGCCAAGATCGCAGGGACAATTCACCCCTCCACTTT
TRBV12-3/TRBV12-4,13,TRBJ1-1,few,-,CASSVGGVTEAFF,TGTGCCAGCAGTGTAGGGGGGGTCACTGAAGCTTTCTTT
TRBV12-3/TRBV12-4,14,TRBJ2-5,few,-,CASSPQGRQETQYF,TGTGCCAGCAGCCCACAGGGCCGGCAAGAGACCCAGTACTTC
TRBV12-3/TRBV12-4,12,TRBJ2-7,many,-,CASSFSIYEQYF,TGTGCCAGCAGTTTTTCTATCTATGAGCAGTACTTC
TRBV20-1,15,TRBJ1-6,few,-,CSATESGIYNSPLHF,TGCAGTGCGACCGAATCCGGGATCTATAATTCACCCCTCCACTTT
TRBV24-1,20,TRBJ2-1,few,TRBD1,CATSDPGGAKYGSSYNEQFF,TGTGCCACCAGTGACCCAGGGGGCGCAAAATATGGCAGTTCCTACAATGAGCAGTTCTTC
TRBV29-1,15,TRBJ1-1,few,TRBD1,CSVELTGGPNTEAFF,TGCAGCGTTGAGTTGACAGGGGGACCGAACACTGAAGCTTTCTTT
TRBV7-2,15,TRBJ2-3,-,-,CASSFYRGLGDTQYF,TGTGCCAGCAGCTTTTATCGGGGGCTCGGGGATACGCAGTATTTT
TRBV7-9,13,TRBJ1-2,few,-,CASSRRTGYGYTF,TGTGCCAGCAGCCGTCGGACTGGTTATGGCTACACCTTC
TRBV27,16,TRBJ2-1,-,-,CASSSSAGGPYNEQFF,TGTGCCAGCAGTTCGTCTGCCGGGGGGCCCTACAATGAGCAGTTCTTC
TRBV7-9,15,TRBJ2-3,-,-,CASGLPAGGTDTQYF,TGTGCCAGCGGGCTGCCAGCGGGCGGGACAGATACGCAGTATTTT
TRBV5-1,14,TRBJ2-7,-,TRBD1,CASAQTGDAYEQYF,TGCGCCAGCGCTCAGACAGGGGATGCCTACGAGCAGTACTTC
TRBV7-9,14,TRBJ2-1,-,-,CASSEDGLNNEQFF,TGTGCCAGCAGCGAGGACGGGCTGAACAATGAGCAGTTCTTC
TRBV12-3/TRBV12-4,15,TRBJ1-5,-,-,CASSDQGWRNQPQHF,TGTGCCAGCAGTGATCAGGGTTGGCGCAATCAGCCCCAGCATTTT
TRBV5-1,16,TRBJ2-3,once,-,CASSWWTNGTTDTQYF,TGCGCCAGCAGCTGGTGGACTAACGGGACTACAGATACGCAGTATTTT
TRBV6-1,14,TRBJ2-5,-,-,CASSEVVSRETRYF,TGTGCCAGCAGTGAAGTTGTCAGTCGAGAGACCCGGTACTTC
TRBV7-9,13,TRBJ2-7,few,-,CASSRKSRYEQYF,TGTGCCAGCAGCCGCAAAAGTAGATACGAGCAGTACTTC
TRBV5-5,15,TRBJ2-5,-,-,CASSFQAGVPETQYF,TGTGCCAGCAGCTTCCAGGCAGGGGTGCCAGAGACCCAGTACTTC
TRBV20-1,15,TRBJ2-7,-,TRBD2,CSASGLAGIWYEQYF,TGCAGTGCTAGCGGATTAGCGGGAATCTGGTACGAGCAGTACTTC
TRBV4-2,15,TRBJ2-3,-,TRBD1,CASSPKTGGTDTQYF,TGTGCCAGCAGCCCAAAGACAGGGGGAACAGATACGCAGTATTTT
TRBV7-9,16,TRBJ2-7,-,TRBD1,CASSSTRDRPTYEQYF,TGTGCCAGCAGCTCAACCCGGGACAGGCCCACCTACGAGCAGTACTTC
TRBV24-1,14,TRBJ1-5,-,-,CATSRGWDNQPQHF,TGTGCCACCTCGCGGGGATGGGACAATCAGCCCCAGCATTTT
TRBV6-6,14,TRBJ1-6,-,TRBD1,CASSYRDSNSPLHF,TGTGCCAGCAGTTACCGGGACAGCAATTCACCCCTCCACTTT
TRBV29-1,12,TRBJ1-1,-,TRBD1,CSGQEGNTEAFF,TGCAGTGGACAGGAGGGGAACACTGAAGCTTTCTTT
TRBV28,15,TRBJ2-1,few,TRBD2,CASSLQRGGGDEQFF,TGTGCCAGCAGTTTACAGCGGGGGGGCGGGGATGAGCAGTTCTTC
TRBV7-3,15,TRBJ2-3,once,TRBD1,CASSSGQGNADTQYF,TGTGCCAGCAGCTCGGGACAGGGGAATGCAGATACGCAGTATTTT